Sequencing of this T cell receptor beta chain was carried out in a study of radiation and T cells in renal cell carcinoma. Described time point: baseline pretreatment blood. Noted treatment: 15 Gy SBRT to primary tumor, nephrectomy 4 weeks later. Blood was sampled at baseline, 2 weeks and 4 weeks after SBRT. Findings and limits, study-wide: Without pretreatment biopsies, baseline tumor clonotype presence was undetermined.

Libraries were prepared by immunoSEQ multiplex PCR; TCRdb keeps only in-frame clonotypes and omits some of them. The data contain about 95,000 clones, 86% of them singletons. Points on this clone: Its antigen is as yet unknown.

Germline CDR1 reads SGHAT; CDR2 reads FQNNGV. The CDR3 loop spans 13 amino acids. Trimming took off 6 bases at V and 1 base at J, with 9 bases between the two ends. The input for sequencing was blood, taken from a patient whose treatment included radiotherapy and nephrectomy. This sequence originates from a man in his forties or fifties with renal cell carcinoma. The V and J genes are TRBV11-2 and TRBJ1-1; D perhaps matches TRBD1 (5 bases). CDR3 sequence reads: CASSFGQNTEAFF. The CDR3 DNA is TGTGCCAGCAGTTTTGGACAGAACACTGAAGCTTTCTTT. The full variable domain, its missing parts supplied by reference TRBV11-2 and TRBJ1-1, is EAGVAQSPRYKIIEKRQSVAFWCNPISGHATLYWYQQILGQGPKLLIQFQNNGVVDDSQLPKDRFSAERLKGVDSTLKIQPAKLEDSAVYLCASSFGQNTEAFFGQGTRLTVV.